Sequencing of this T cell receptor beta chain was carried out in a study of CD8+CD57+ T cells in acquired aplastic anemia. Turning to the study itself: Mean read depth for CD4+ cells from healthy donors was 9 million to 13 million.

According to the study, genomic DNA was the template for TCR beta VDJ and CDR3 profiling. TCRdb reprocessed the reads via MiXCR and lists one record per CDR3 protein. The repertoire holds 150,000 to 200,000 distinct CDR3 sequences, with 63% as singletons. V lost 3 bases and J lost 3; bases outside the gene matches: 2. Germline lookup yields CDR1 SEHNR and CDR2 FQNEAQ (reference sequence). The CDR3 runs to 14 residues. Only a few counts were recorded for this clonotype. The TCR was taken from a human donor in good health. The sequenced material came from sorted CD4+, CD8+, or CD8+CD57+ T cells (not recorded which) from PBMCs. The V call is TRBV7-9, the J call TRBJ1-5, with 7 bases aligning to TRBD1. The CDR3 DNA follows: TGTGCCAGCAGCTTGACAGGGAACAATCAGCCCCAGCATTTT. It codes for CASSLTGNNQPQHF.